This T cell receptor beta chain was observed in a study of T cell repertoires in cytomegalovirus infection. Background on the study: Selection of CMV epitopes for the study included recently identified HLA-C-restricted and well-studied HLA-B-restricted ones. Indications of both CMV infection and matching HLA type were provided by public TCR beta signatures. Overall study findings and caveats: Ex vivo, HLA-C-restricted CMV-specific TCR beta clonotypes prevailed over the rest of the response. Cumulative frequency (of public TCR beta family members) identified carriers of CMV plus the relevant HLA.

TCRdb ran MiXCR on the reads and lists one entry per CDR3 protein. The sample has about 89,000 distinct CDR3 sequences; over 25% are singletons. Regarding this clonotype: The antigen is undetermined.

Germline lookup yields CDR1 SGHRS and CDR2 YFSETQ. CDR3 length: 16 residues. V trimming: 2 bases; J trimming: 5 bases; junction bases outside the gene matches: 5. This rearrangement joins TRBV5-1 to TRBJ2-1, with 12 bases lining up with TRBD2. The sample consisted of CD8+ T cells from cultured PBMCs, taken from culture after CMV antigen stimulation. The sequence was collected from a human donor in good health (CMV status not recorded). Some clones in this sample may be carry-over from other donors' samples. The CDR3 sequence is CASSLYLAGGDNEQFF. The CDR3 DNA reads TGCGCCAGCAGCTTATATCTAGCGGGGGGGGACAATGAGCAGTTCTTC.